These T cell receptor beta chains were read from a single sample in a study of response to subunit inactivated influenza vaccine. MiXCR was run by TCRdb on the RT-PCR reads, yielding one entry per CDR3 protein. The top ten hold approximately 10% of the sample, which has approximately 290,000 distinct CDR3 sequences, around 22% seen once. Source: PBMCs from blood, taken around 22 months after vaccination. The receptor set was obtained from a man aged 45 to 70 who received an inactivated influenza vaccine. The CDR3 runs from the conserved cysteine through the conserved F or W. Fields, in order: clone size, D gene, V gene, J gene, CDR3 DNA, CDR3 protein. D genes are given only for firm matches. Size is stated for part of the rows, as once, few or many counts, or as a class when the clone is expanded.

many	.	TRBV6-2/TRBV6-3	TRBJ1-1	TGTGCCAGCAGGTCAGTCCGCACTGAAGCTTTCTTT	CASRSVRTEAFF
few	.	TRBV4-3	TRBJ1-4	TGCGCCAGCAGCCAAGAGGGAAAAGCAACTAATGAAAAACTGTTTTTT	CASSQEGKATNEKLFF
few	.	TRBV28	TRBJ2-5	TGTGCCAGCAGTTTCCCCTCTTATCAAGAGACCCAGTACTTC	CASSFPSYQETQYF
few	.	TRBV4-1	TRBJ1-5	TGCGCCAGCAGCCAACCGGGGCTCTATAGCAATCAGCCCCAGCATTTT	CASSQPGLYSNQPQHF
few	.	TRBV7-9	TRBJ1-5	TGTGCCAGCAGCGTAGACAATCAGCCCCAGCATTTT	CASSVDNQPQHF
many	TRBD1	TRBV7-9	TRBJ1-4	TGTGCCAGCAGCAAAGATAGGGGGCGAGATGAAAAACTGTTTTTT	CASSKDRGRDEKLFF
.	.	TRBV3-1	TRBJ2-1	TGTGCCAGCAGCCAAGATCCTGACACCGAGCAGTTCTTC	CASSQDPDTEQFF
.	.	TRBV27	TRBJ1-6	TGTGCCAGCAGTTCCCGGGCTCTTAATTCACCCCTCCACTTT	CASSSRALNSPLHF
.	TRBD2	TRBV6-4	TRBJ2-7	TGTGCCAGCAGTGACTGGGGGGGATATGCCTACGAGCAGTACTTC	CASSDWGGYAYEQYF
.	TRBD1	TRBV5-4	TRBJ1-2	TGTGCCAGCAGCTCCGGCCGGGACAGGTTTTATGGCTACACCTTC	CASSSGRDRFYGYTF
few	.	TRBV29-1	TRBJ2-3	TGCAGCGTTCGGACCCCGGAGGATACGCAGTATTTT	CSVRTPEDTQYF
many	.	TRBV6-2/TRBV6-3	TRBJ1-1	TGTGCCAGCAGTTACTCCCCCCGGGGGCCCACTGAAGCTTTCTTT	CASSYSPRGPTEAFF
.	.	TRBV29-1	TRBJ2-7	TGCAGCGCTGAAAAAGACTACGAGCAGTACTTC	CSAEKDYEQYF
many	TRBD1	TRBV7-2	TRBJ1-4	TGTGCCAGCAGCCGAGGGACAGGGGCTGAAAAACTGTTTTTT	CASSRGTGAEKLFF
few	.	TRBV20-1	TRBJ2-7	TGCAGTGCCTCGGACCCAAACCTAGGGGAGCAGTACTTC	CSASDPNLGEQYF
few	TRBD1	TRBV20-1	TRBJ1-4	TGCAGTGCAATCCGGACAGGGGGTAATGAAAAACTGTTTTTT	CSAIRTGGNEKLFF